The sequence of this T cell receptor beta chain was determined in a study of blood T cell repertoires in COVID-19. Study details: The United States, Italy and Spain provided the acute and convalescent COVID-19 samples. T cells, B-cell-depleted T cells, or PBMCs supplied cDNA or gDNA.

Method: immunoSEQ multiplex PCR; TCRdb's copy keeps in-frame clones and lacks some. This table holds roughly 230,000 clones, roughly 91% found once. Recruitment covered about two dozen US areas and drew participants whose ages spanned roughly 18 to 100 years. Participants' reported clinical history set cohort assignment. CDR1 LGHDT and CDR2 YNNKEL come from the germline V gene (reference sequence). This CDR3 is 15 amino acids long. V lost 0 bases and J 3 bases, leaving 8 bases between the germline ends. V usage is TRBV3-1 (or the pseudogene TRBV3-2) and J usage is TRBJ2-2; D ambiguous. This clonotype was sampled from a woman between 25 and 40 years old with acute COVID-19. The source material was PBMCs or T cells enriched from blood (not recorded which). The CDR3 spells CASSQERRDTGELFF. CDR3 DNA sequence: TGTGCCAGCAGCCAAGAACGCCGGGACACCGGGGAGCTGTTTTTT.